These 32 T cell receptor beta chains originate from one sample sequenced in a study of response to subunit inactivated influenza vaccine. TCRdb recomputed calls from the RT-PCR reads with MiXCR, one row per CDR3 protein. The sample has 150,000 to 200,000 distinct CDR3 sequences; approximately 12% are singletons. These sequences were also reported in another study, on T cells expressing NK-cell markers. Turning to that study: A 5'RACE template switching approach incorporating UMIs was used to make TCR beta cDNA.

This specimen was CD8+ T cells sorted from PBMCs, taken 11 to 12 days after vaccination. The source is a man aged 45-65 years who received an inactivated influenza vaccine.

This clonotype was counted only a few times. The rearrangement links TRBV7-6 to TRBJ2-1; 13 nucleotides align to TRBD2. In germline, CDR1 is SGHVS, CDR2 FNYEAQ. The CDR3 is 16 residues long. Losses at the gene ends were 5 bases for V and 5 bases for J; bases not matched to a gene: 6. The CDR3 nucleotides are TGTGCCAGCAGCGCCCGACTAGCGGGAGGCAACAATGAGCAGTTCTTC. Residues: CASSARLAGGNNEQFF.

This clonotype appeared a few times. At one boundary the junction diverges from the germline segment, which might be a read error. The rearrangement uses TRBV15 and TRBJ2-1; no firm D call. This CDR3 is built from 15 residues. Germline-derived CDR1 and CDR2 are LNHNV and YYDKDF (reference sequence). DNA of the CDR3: TGTGCCACCAGCGGAGACCTTAGCTCCTACAATGAGCAGTTCTTC. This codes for CATSGDLSSYNEQFF.

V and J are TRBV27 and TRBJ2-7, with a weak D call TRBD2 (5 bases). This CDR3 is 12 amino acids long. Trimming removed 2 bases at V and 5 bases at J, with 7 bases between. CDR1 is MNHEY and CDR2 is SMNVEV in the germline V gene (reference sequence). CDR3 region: CASSLRGDEQYF. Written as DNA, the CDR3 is TGTGCCAGCAGTTTACGGGGAGACGAGCAGTACTTC.

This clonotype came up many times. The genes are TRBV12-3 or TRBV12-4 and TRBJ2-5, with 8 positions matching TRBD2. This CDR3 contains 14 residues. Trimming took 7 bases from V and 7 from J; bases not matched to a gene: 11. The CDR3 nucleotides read TGTGCCAGCACCCCGGGACTAGGGGTTCGGACCCAGTACTTC. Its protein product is CASTPGLGVRTQYF.

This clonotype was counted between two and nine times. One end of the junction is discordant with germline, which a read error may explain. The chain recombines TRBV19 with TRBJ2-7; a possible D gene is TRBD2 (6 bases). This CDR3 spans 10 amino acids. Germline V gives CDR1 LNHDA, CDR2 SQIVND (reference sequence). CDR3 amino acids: CASSSGRGDF. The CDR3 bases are TGTGCCAGTAGTTCGGGCCGCGGGGATTTC.

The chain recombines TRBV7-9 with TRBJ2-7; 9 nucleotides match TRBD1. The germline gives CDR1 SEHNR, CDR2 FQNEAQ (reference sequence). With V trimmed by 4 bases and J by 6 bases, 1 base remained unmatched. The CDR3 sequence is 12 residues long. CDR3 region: CASSWTGVEQYF. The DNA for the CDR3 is TGTGCCAGCAGCTGGACAGGGGTCGAGCAGTACTTC. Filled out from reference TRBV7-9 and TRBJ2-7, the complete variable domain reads DTGVSQNPRHKITKRGQNVTFRCDPISEHNRLYWYRQTLGQGPEFLTYFQNEAQLEKSRLLSDRFSAERPKGSFSTLEIQRTEQGDSAMYLCASSWTGVEQYFGPGTRLTVT.

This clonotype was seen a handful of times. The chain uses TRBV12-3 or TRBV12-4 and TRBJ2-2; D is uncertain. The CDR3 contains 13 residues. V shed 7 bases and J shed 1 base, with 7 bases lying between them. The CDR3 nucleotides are TGTGCCAGCATGGACGGGAACACCGGGGAGCTGTTTTTT. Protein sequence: CASMDGNTGELFF.

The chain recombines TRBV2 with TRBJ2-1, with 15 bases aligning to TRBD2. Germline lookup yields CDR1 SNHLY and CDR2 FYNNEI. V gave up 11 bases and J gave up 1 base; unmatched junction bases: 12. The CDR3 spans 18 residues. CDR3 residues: CAFCPGLAGGLSYNEQFF. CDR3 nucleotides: TGTGCCTTCTGTCCGGGACTAGCGGGAGGTCTGTCCTACAATGAGCAGTTCTTC.

The CDR3 bases are TGTGCCAGCAGCTTGGTAGGCGGGGAGCTGTTTTTT. Translating it yields CASSLVGGELFF. The V call is TRBV5-6, the J call TRBJ2-2; D ambiguous. Between the trimmed V and J ends, which lost 0 bases and 7 bases, there was a span of 4 bases. The CDR3 spans 12 residues. Germline V gene data show CDR1 as SGHDT and CDR2 as YYEEEE. The variable domain in full, with the rest retrieved from reference TRBV5-6 and TRBJ2-2, is DAGVTQSPTHLIKTRGQQVTLRCSPKSGHDTVSWYQQALGQGPQFIFQYYEEEERQRGNFPDRFSGHQFPNYSSELNVNALLLGDSALYLCASSLVGGELFFGEGSRLTVL.

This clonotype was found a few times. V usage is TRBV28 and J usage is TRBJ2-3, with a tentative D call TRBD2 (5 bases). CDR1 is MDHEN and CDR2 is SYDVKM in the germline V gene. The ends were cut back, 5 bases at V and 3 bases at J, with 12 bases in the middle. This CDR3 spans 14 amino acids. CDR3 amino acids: CASSLPGETDTQYF. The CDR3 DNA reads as TGTGCCAGCAGTCTTCCCGGGGAAACAGATACGCAGTATTTT.

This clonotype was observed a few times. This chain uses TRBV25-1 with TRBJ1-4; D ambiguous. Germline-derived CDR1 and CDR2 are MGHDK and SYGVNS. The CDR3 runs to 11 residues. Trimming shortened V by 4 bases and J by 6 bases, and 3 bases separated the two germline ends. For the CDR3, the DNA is TGTGCCAGCAGTGCGCATGAAAAACTGTTTTTT. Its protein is CASSAHEKLFF. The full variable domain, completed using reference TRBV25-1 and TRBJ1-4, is EADIYQTPRYLVIGTGKKITLECSQTMGHDKMYWYQQDPGMELHLIHYSYGVNSTEKGDLSSESTVSRIRTEHFPLTLESARPSHTSQYLCASSAHEKLFFGSGTQLSVL.

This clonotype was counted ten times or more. The CDR3 loop is CASSFRGSGTDTQYF. CDR3 in DNA: TGTGCCAGCAGCTTCAGGGGCTCGGGCACAGATACGCAGTATTTT. V usage is TRBV13 and J usage is TRBJ2-3, with D tentatively TRBD1 (6 bases). The CDR3 contains 15 residues. The V gene lost 3 bases and the J gene lost 1 base, with 11 bases spanning the gap. In germline, CDR1 is PRHDT, CDR2 FYEKMQ (reference sequence).

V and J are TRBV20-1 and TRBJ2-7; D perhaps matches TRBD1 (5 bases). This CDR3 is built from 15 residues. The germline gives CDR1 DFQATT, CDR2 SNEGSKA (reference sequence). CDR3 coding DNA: TGCAGCGAAGAGCACTTGGGGCGAGAACGCTACGAGCAGTACTTC. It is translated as CSEEHLGRERYEQYF.

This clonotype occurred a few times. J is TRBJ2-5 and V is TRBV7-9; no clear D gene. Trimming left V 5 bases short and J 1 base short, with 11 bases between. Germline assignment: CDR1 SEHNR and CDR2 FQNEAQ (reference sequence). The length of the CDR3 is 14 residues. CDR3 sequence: CASSPPAPQETQYF. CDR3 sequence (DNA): TGTGCCAGCAGCCCTCCGGCACCCCAAGAGACCCAGTACTTC.

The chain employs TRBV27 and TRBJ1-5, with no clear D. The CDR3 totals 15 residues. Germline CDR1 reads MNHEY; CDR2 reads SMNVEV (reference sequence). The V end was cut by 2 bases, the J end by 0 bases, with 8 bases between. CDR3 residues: CASSLIAYSNQPQHF. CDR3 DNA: TGTGCCAGCAGTTTAATAGCTTATAGCAATCAGCCCCAGCATTTT.

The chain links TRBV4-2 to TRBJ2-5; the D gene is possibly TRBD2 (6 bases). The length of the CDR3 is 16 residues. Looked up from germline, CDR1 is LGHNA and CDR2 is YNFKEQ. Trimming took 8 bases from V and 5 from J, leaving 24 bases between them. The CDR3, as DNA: TGTGCCAGCGGCCCCGGGCTGCGGGGACTTCTCGAGACCCAGTACTTC. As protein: CASGPGLRGLLETQYF.

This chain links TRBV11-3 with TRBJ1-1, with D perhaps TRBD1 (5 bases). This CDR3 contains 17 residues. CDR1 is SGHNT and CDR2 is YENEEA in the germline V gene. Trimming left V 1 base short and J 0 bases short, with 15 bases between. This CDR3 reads CASSLVVIDRLNTEAFF. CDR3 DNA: TGTGCCAGCAGCTTAGTCGTGATCGACAGACTGAACACTGAAGCTTTCTTT. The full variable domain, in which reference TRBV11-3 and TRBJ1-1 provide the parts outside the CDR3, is EAGVVQSPRYKIIEKKQPVAFWCNPISGHNTLYWYLQNLGQGPELLIRYENEEAVDDSQLPKDRFSAERLKGVDSTLKIQPAELGDSAVYLCASSLVVIDRLNTEAFFGQGTRLTVV.

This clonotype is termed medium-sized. The CDR3 DNA reads TGTGCCAGTGGGAGGACAGGGGCCTACGAGCAGTACTTC. Its translation: CASGRTGAYEQYF. The chain is built from TRBV19 and TRBJ2-7; TRBD1 agrees at 9 bases. The V gene end was trimmed by 8 bases and the J gene end by 2 bases; junction bases not matched to a gene: 4. Germline V lookup: CDR1 LNHDA, CDR2 SQIVND (reference sequence). The CDR3 has 13 amino acids.

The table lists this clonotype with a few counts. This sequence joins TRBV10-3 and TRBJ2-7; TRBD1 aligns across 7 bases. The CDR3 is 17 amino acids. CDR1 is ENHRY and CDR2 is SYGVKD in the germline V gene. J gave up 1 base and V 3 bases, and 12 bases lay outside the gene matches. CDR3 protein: CAISDASGTANSYEQYF. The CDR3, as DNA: TGTGCCATCAGTGACGCTTCGGGGACAGCCAATTCCTACGAGCAGTACTTC.

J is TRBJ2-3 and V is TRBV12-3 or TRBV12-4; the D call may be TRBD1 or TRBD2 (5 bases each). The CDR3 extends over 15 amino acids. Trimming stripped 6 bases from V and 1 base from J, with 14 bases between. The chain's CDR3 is CASRARGDRTDTQYF. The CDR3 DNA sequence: TGTGCCAGCAGAGCAAGGGGAGACCGCACAGATACGCAGTATTTT.

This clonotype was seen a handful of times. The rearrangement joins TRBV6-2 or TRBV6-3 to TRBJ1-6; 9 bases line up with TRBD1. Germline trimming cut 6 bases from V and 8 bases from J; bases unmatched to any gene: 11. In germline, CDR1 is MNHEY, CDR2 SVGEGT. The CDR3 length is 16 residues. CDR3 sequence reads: CASRSPGTGLYSPLHF. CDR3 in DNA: TGTGCCAGCAGGTCTCCGGGGACAGGGCTTTATTCACCCCTCCACTTT.

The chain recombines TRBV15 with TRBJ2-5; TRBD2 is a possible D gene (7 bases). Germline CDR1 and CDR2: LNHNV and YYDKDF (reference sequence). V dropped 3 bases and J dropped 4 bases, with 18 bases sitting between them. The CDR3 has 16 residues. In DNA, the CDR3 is TGTGCCACCAGCAGCGGACGGGGGGCGAGGCGAGAGACCCAGTACTTC. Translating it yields CATSSGRGARRETQYF.

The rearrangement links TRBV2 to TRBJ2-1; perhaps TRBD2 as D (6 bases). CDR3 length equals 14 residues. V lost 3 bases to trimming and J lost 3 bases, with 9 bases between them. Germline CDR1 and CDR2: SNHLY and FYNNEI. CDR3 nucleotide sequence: TGTGCCAGCAGTGACGGGAGCCTCTACAATGAGCAGTTCTTC. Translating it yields CASSDGSLYNEQFF.

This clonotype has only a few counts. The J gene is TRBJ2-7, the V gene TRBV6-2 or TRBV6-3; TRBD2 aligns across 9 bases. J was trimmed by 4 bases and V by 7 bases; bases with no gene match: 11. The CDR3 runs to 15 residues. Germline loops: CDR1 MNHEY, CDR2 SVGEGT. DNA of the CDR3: TGTGCCAGCACCTACGGGGTAGCGGGAGCTTACGAGCAGTACTTC. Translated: CASTYGVAGAYEQYF.

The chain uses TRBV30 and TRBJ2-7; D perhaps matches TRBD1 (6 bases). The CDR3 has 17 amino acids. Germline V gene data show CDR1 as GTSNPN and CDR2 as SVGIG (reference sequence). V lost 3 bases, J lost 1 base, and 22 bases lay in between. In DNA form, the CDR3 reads TGTGCCTGGAGCCCATATTTCTCAGGGGTCCAATCCTACGAGCAGTACTTC. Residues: CAWSPYFSGVQSYEQYF.

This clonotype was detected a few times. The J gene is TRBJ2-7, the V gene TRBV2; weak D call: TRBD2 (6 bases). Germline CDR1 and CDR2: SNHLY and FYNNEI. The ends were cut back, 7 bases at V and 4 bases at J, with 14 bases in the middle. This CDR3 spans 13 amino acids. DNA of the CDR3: TGTGCCAGCATTGGGCGGGGCCTTTACGAGCAGTACTTC. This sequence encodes CASIGRGLYEQYF.

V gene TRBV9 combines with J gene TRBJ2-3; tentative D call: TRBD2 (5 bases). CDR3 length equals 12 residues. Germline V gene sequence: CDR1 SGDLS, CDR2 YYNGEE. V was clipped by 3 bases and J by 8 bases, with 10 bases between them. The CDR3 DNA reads TGTGCCAGCAGCGCGCCGAGCGGTACGCAGTATTTT. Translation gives CASSAPSGTQYF.

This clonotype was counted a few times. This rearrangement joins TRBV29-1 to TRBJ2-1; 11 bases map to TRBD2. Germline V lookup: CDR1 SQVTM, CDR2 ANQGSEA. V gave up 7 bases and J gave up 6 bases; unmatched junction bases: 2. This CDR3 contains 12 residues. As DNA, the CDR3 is TGCAGCGAGCTAGCGGGAGGCAATGAGCAGTTCTTC. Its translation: CSELAGGNEQFF.

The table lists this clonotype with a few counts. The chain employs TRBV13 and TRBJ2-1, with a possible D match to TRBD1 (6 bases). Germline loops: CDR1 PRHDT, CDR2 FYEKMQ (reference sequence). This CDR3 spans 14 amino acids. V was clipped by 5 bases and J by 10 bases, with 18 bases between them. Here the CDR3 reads CASSLRTTQGEQFF. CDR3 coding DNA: TGTGCCAGCAGCCTTCGTACTACACAGGGCGAGCAGTTCTTC.

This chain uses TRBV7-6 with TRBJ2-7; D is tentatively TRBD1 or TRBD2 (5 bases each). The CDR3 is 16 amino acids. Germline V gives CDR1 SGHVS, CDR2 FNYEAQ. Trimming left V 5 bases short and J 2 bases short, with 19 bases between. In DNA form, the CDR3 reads TGTGCCAGCAGCCGAGGGGCCCGGGACGAGCCCTACGAGCAGTACTTC. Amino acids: CASSRGARDEPYEQYF.

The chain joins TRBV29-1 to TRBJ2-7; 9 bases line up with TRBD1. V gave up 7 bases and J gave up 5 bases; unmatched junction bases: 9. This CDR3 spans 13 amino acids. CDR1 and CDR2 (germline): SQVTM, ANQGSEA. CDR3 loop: CSADPGQGNEQYF. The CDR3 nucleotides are TGCAGCGCTGACCCGGGACAGGGAAACGAGCAGTACTTC.

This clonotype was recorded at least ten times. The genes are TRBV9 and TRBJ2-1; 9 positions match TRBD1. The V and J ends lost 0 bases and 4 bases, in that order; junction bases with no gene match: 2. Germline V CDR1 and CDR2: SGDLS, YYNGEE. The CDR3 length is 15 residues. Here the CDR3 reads CASSVATGGYNEQFF. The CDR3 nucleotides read TGTGCCAGCAGCGTAGCGACAGGGGGGTACAATGAGCAGTTCTTC.